This T cell receptor (beta chain) emerged from a study of cytomegalovirus exposure and HLA in healthy donors. Study conclusions and caveats: TRBV6-2, TRBV6-3 and some other V segments were excluded as indistinguishable.

The PCR used 60 Vbeta and 13 Jbeta primers. Here immunoSEQ multiplex PCR was the method, and the copy in TCRdb shows in-frame clones only, minus some. This table lists around 100,000 clones. CDR1 MNHEY and CDR2 SMNVEV come from the germline V gene (reference sequence). This CDR3 is built from 18 residues. Deletions cut 6 bases from V and 0 bases from J, with 21 bases between. As concerns this clone: The antigen is undetermined.

This TCR came from a man aged 25-45 years in good health and CMV-seronegative. The genes are TRBV27 and TRBJ1-3; D is undetermined. Material: PBMCs. The CDR3 spells CASSSTQAAANSGNTIYF. In nucleotides, the CDR3 is TGTGCCAGCAGCTCTACTCAGGCAGCGGCGAACTCTGGAAACACCATATATTTT.